The 24 T cell receptor beta chains below all came from one sample that was sequenced in a study of human T cells and chemical hapten exposure. Time point noted: patch test 1, 2 weeks after DPC sensitization. Indicated treatment: therapeutic diphenylcyclopropenone sensitization with weekly scalp DPC. TCRdb called the RACE reads again in MiXCR, with one record for every CDR3 protein. The data contain tens of thousands of distinct CDR3 sequences, 9% to 9.5% of them singletons. The sample here was whole blood, taken in connection with sensitization to the hapten diphenylcyclopropenone (DPC). These receptors came from a woman aged 35 to 49 with alopecia areata. Some clones in this sample may be carry-over from other donors' samples.

The V call is TRBV12-3 or TRBV12-4, the J call TRBJ2-2; tentative D call: TRBD1 (5 bases). The germline V and J ends were trimmed by 8 bases and 6 bases, with 10 bases remaining between them. The CDR3 is made up of 12 amino acids. The CDR3 spells CASGLGAGELFF. The CDR3 DNA reads as TGTGCCAGCGGGCTAGGGGCCGGGGAGCTGTTTTTT.

At least ten counts were recorded for this clonotype. V and J are TRBV18 and TRBJ2-7, with D perhaps matching TRBD1 (6 bases). The ends were cut back, 2 bases at V and 5 bases at J, with 10 bases in the middle. Germline V gives CDR1 KGHSH, CDR2 LQKENI. The CDR3 extends over 13 amino acids. For the CDR3, the DNA is TGTGCCAGCTCACCAAACAGGGATAACGAGCAGTACTTC. Residues: CASSPNRDNEQYF.

This clonotype was seen ten or more times. J is TRBJ2-3 and V is TRBV7-2; D is perhaps TRBD2 (6 bases). Between the trimmed V and J ends, which lost 6 bases and 0 bases, there was a span of 13 bases. The germline V gene encodes CDR1 SGHTA and CDR2 FQGNSA. The length of the CDR3 is 15 residues. The CDR3 sequence: CASSYPGTSTDTQYF. The CDR3 DNA follows: TGTGCCAGCAGTTACCCCGGGACTAGCACAGATACGCAGTATTTT.

This clonotype came up a few times. This chain connects TRBV3-2 to TRBJ2-6; the D call TRBD1 from the table was never checked on the DNA. TRBV3-2 is recorded as a pseudogene. The CDR3 contains 17 residues. CDR3 bases: TGTGCCAGCAGCCTTCCCGGGACAGGGTCTGGGGCCAACGTCCTGACTTTC. This codes for CASSLPGTGSGANVLTF.

This clonotype was seen a handful of times. The chain links TRBV2 to TRBJ1-2; D call uncertain. Looked up from germline, CDR1 is SNHLY and CDR2 is FYNNEI. CDR3 length: 12 residues. Deletions cut 6 bases from V and 8 bases from J, with 13 bases between. The CDR3 bases are TGTGCCAGCAGGACCCAGGCAGGAGGCTACACCTTC. Translated: CASRTQAGGYTF.

The chain uses TRBV12-3 or TRBV12-4 and TRBJ2-4; TRBD1 might be the D (5 bases). There are 14 residues in the CDR3. V was pared by 5 bases and J by 7 bases, with 15 bases between. DNA of the CDR3: TGTGCCAGCAGTCAGGGAAGAGGAAGGAACATTCAGTACTTC. It codes for CASSQGRGRNIQYF.

Many counts were recorded for this clonotype. The chain's CDR3 is CASRKGLYGYTF. CDR3 coding DNA: TGTGCCAGCAGAAAGGGGCTCTATGGCTACACCTTC. The V and J genes are TRBV7-2 and TRBJ1-2; D may be TRBD1 (5 bases). The CDR3 totals 12 residues. V was pared by 6 bases and J by 4 bases, with 9 bases between. Germline V gene sequence: CDR1 SGHTA, CDR2 FQGNSA.

This clonotype was seen a few times. This chain connects TRBV5-6 to TRBJ1-2; tentatively, D is TRBD1 (5 bases). This CDR3 is built from 16 residues. Looked up from germline, CDR1 is SGHDT and CDR2 is YYEEEE. The V and J ends lost 2 bases and 7 bases respectively, with 21 bases between them. This CDR3 is CASSFVSGARRGGYTF. The CDR3 bases are TGTGCCAGCAGCTTCGTCTCCGGAGCCAGAAGGGGTGGCTACACCTTC.

The chain carries TRBV15 and TRBJ2-2; the match to TRBD2 covers 9 bases. V was pared by 4 bases and J by 1 base, with 1 base of the junction left unmatched. The CDR3 spans 15 residues. Germline V gene sequence: CDR1 LNHNV, CDR2 YYDKDF (reference sequence). CDR3 in DNA: TGTGCCACCAGCAAAGCGGGGGGGAACACCGGGGAGCTGTTTTTT. Protein product: CATSKAGGNTGELFF.

The chain links TRBV6-1 to TRBJ2-7, with D maybe TRBD2 (6 bases). This CDR3 comprises 15 residues. Trimming left V 3 bases short and J 7 bases short, with 19 bases between. Per germline, CDR1 MNHNS and CDR2 SASEGT. DNA of the CDR3: TGTGCCAGCAGTGAGTTGGGACTCGTCGTCGGGGAGCAGTACTTC. This translates into CASSELGLVVGEQYF.

The gene calls are TRBV18 and TRBJ2-1; possibly TRBD2 for D (5 bases). There are 16 residues in the CDR3. V was trimmed by 2 bases and J by 2 bases, leaving 13 bases between them. Germline CDR1 KGHSH, CDR2 LQKENI. CDR3 in amino acids: CASSPSDGNTYNEQFF. CDR3 in DNA: TGTGCCAGCTCACCATCGGACGGGAACACCTACAATGAGCAGTTCTTC.

This clonotype was counted only a few times. The V gene is TRBV5-1, the J gene TRBJ1-2; tentative D call: TRBD1 (5 bases). The CDR3 consists of 15 residues. CDR1 and CDR2 from the germline V gene are SGHRS and YFSETQ. Trimming pared 6 bases from V and 5 bases from J, leaving 20 bases between. DNA for the CDR3: TGCGCCAGCAAGAGATCAGGGTCGGGTGATTATGGCTACACCTTC. It is translated as CASKRSGSGDYGYTF.

In this sample, this clonotype turned up many times. This chain connects TRBV29-1 to TRBJ1-2; D unclear. CDR3 size: 10 residues. The V end was cut by 2 bases, the J end by 7 bases, with 5 bases between. Germline lookup yields CDR1 SQVTM and CDR2 ANQGSEA. The CDR3 nucleotides read TGCAGCGTTGAACAGGTTGGCTACACCTTC. Residues: CSVEQVGYTF.

This clonotype was seen ten or more times. CDR3 loop: CSARRQGASTEAFF. In nucleotides, the CDR3 is TGCAGTGCTAGGAGACAGGGGGCGAGCACTGAAGCTTTCTTT. The chain couples TRBV20-1 to TRBJ1-1, with 10 nucleotides matching TRBD1. The CDR3 is 14 amino acids. Losses at the gene ends were 3 bases for V and 4 bases for J; bases not matched to a gene: 5. CDR1 and CDR2 from the germline V gene are DFQATT and SNEGSKA (reference sequence).

This clonotype turned up a few times. The rearrangement links TRBV20-1 to TRBJ2-3, with 10 bases aligning to TRBD2. The CDR3 totals 16 residues. Unmatched junction bases numbered 10, after V lost 5 bases and J lost 2 bases. Germline CDR1 DFQATT, CDR2 SNEGSKA (reference sequence). The CDR3 coding sequence is TGCAGTGCTCCTCCCCTTAGCGGGGGGTCCACAGATACGCAGTATTTT. It translates to CSAPPLSGGSTDTQYF.

This clonotype was detected once. The chain couples TRBV18 to TRBJ2-3; D perhaps matches TRBD2 (6 bases). The length of the CDR3 is 15 residues. V lost 1 base and J lost 2, with 10 bases in between. Germline V gene sequence: CDR1 KGHSH, CDR2 LQKENI. The CDR3 protein is CASSPRRGDTDTQYF. The CDR3 DNA reads as TGTGCCAGCTCACCACGGAGGGGTGACACAGATACGCAGTATTTT.

Notes on this clonotype: A clone one base away is much larger, so this may be a read error. The chain employs TRBV5-1 and TRBJ1-2; perhaps TRBD1 as D (5 bases). Germline CDR1 reads SGHRS; CDR2 reads YFSETQ. This CDR3 has 17 amino acids. V was pared by 0 bases and J by 6 bases, with 21 bases between. CDR3 nucleotide sequence: TGCGCCAGCAGCTTGGGACGGGACGGCCTCTTTGGCCATGGCTACACCTTC. Translation: CASSLGRDGLFGHGYTF.

This clonotype came up many times. The chain is built from TRBV5-1 and TRBJ1-2, with D possibly matching TRBD1 (5 bases). Trimming pared 6 bases from V and 7 bases from J, leaving 16 bases between. The CDR3 contains 13 residues. The germline V gene has CDR1 SGHRS and CDR2 YFSETQ. The chain's CDR3 is CASKPAGPPGYTF. The CDR3 DNA reads TGCGCCAGCAAACCCGCAGGGCCCCCTGGCTACACCTTC.

The sample holds many counts of this clonotype. This chain connects TRBV11-2 to TRBJ2-1; D is ambiguous. Germline values: CDR1 SGHAT, CDR2 FQNNGV. There are 15 residues in the CDR3. Trimming took 5 bases from V and 6 from J, leaving 17 bases between them. CDR3: CASSVLRSKGNEQFF. In nucleotides, the CDR3 is TGTGCCAGCAGCGTTCTCCGCTCAAAGGGCAATGAGCAGTTCTTC.

This clonotype was detected many times. V and J are TRBV24-1 and TRBJ2-6, with unresolved D. The CDR3 is made up of 15 amino acids. Per germline, CDR1 KGHDR and CDR2 SFDVKD. The germline V and J ends were trimmed by 3 bases and 0 bases, with 5 bases remaining between them. CDR3 sequence reads: CATSDPGSGANVLTF. The CDR3 DNA is TGTGCCACCAGTGATCCCGGCTCTGGGGCCAACGTCCTGACTTTC.

This clonotype was counted at least ten times. This chain links TRBV7-9 with TRBJ2-2; 9 bases are a match to TRBD1. Losses at the gene ends were 7 bases for V and 5 bases for J; bases not matched to a gene: 8. Germline CDR1 and CDR2: SEHNR and FQNEAQ (reference sequence). The CDR3 is 15 amino acids. The CDR3: CASTEAGTGTGELFF. CDR3 DNA sequence: TGTGCCAGCACCGAGGCCGGGACAGGGACCGGGGAGCTGTTTTTT. Together with reference TRBV7-9 and TRBJ2-2, the CDR3 gives the full variable domain: DTGVSQNPRHKITKRGQNVTFRCDPISEHNRLYWYRQTLGQGPEFLTYFQNEAQLEKSRLLSDRFSAERPKGSFSTLEIQRTEQGDSAMYLCASTEAGTGTGELFFGEGSRLTVL.

This chain connects TRBV5-1 to TRBJ2-3; D might be TRBD2 (6 bases). From germline, CDR1 is SGHRS and CDR2 YFSETQ. The CDR3 is 15 residues long. Trimming took off 4 bases at V and 1 base at J, with 13 bases between the two ends. The CDR3 loop is CASSLRGTGTDTQYF. Here the CDR3 DNA reads TGCGCCAGCAGCCTACGGGGGACGGGCACAGATACGCAGTATTTT.

This clonotype was seen ten or more times. V is TRBV20-1 and J is TRBJ1-1; D might be TRBD1 (5 bases). Looked up from germline, CDR1 is DFQATT and CDR2 is SNEGSKA (reference sequence). Trimming took 4 bases from V and 3 from J, leaving 9 bases between them. This CDR3 is 12 amino acids long. Written as DNA, the CDR3 is TGCAGTGCTATGCGAGGGGACACTGAAGCTTTCTTT. This gives the protein CSAMRGDTEAFF.

This clonotype was seen a handful of times. This rearrangement joins TRBV3-1 to TRBJ2-2, with D uncertain. This CDR3 has 16 amino acids. The germline gives CDR1 LGHDT, CDR2 YNNKEL (reference sequence). Trimming stripped 4 bases from V and 2 bases from J, with 14 bases between. This CDR3 is CASSLWTTINTGELFF. CDR3 coding DNA: TGTGCCAGCAGCCTATGGACGACGATTAACACCGGGGAGCTGTTTTTT.